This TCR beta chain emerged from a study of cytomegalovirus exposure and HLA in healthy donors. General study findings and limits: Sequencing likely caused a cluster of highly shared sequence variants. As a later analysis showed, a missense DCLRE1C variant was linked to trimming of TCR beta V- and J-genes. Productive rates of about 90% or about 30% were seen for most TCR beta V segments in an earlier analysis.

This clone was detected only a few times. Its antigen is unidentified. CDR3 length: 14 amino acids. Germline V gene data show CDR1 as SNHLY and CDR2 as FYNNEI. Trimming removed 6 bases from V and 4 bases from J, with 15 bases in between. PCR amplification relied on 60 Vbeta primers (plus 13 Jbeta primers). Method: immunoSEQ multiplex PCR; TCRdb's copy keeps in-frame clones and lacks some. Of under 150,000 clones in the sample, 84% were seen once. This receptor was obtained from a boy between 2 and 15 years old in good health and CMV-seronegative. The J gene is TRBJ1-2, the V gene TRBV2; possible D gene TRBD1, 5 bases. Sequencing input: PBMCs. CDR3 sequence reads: CASRSGRVPYGYTF. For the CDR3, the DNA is TGTGCCAGCAGGTCAGGCAGGGTCCCCTATGGCTACACCTTC.